This is a list of T cell receptor beta chains from one sample in a study of CD8 T cells in ankylosing spondylitis. Each CDR3 protein is one row after TCRdb ran MiXCR on the 5' RACE reads. The top ten clones hold approximately 6.3% of a sample with 500,000 to 550,000 distinct CDR3 sequences, approximately 11% of them seen once. Sequenced input: blood, either unsorted or a sorted T cell fraction (not recorded which). These TCRs come from a male donor with ankylosing spondylitis. Each CDR3 is given with its conserved first and last residue. The D gene is left open where the match is weak. Size is omitted from some rows. Given values are once, few, many or a class for expanded clones.

D gene: .; V gene: TRBV20-1; J gene: TRBJ1-5; clone size: .; CDR3 protein: CSATDGGPNQPQHF; CDR3 DNA: TGCAGTGCCACAGACGGGGGGCCCAATCAGCCCCAGCATTTT
D gene: .; V gene: TRBV12-3/TRBV12-4; J gene: TRBJ1-1; clone size: few; CDR3 protein: CASGAENTEAFF; CDR3 DNA: TGTGCCAGCGGGGCGGAGAACACTGAAGCTTTCTTT
D gene: TRBD2; V gene: TRBV12-3/TRBV12-4; J gene: TRBJ2-4; clone size: .; CDR3 protein: CASSHASGPRGDIQYF; CDR3 DNA: TGTGCCAGCAGCCACGCTAGCGGCCCTCGTGGGGACATTCAGTACTTC
D gene: TRBD2; V gene: TRBV20-1; J gene: TRBJ2-7; clone size: .; CDR3 protein: CSARAVTSGRAPYEQYF; CDR3 DNA: TGCAGTGCTAGAGCGGTGACTAGCGGGAGGGCCCCCTACGAGCAGTACTTC
D gene: TRBD1; V gene: TRBV5-1; J gene: TRBJ2-2; clone size: many; CDR3 protein: CASSLRLPGQVTGELFF; CDR3 DNA: TGCGCCAGCAGCTTGCGACTCCCGGGACAGGTCACCGGGGAGCTGTTTTTT
D gene: TRBD1; V gene: TRBV7-9; J gene: TRBJ1-1; clone size: .; CDR3 protein: CASSRGQGGRTEAFF; CDR3 DNA: TGTGCCAGCAGCCGGGGACAGGGGGGCCGCACTGAAGCTTTCTTT
D gene: .; V gene: TRBV4-2; J gene: TRBJ2-1; clone size: .; CDR3 protein: CASSPPGDPPRGNEQFF; CDR3 DNA: TGTGCCAGCAGCCCCCCGGGGGACCCGCCTCGAGGGAATGAGCAGTTCTTC
D gene: .; V gene: TRBV5-4; J gene: TRBJ1-1; clone size: .; CDR3 protein: CASSQDIRNTEAFF; CDR3 DNA: TGTGCCAGCAGCCAGGACATACGGAACACTGAAGCTTTCTTT
D gene: .; V gene: TRBV14; J gene: TRBJ2-3; clone size: .; CDR3 protein: CASSQVVDTQYF; CDR3 DNA: TGTGCCAGCAGCCAAGTCGTGGATACGCAGTATTTT
D gene: .; V gene: TRBV7-6; J gene: TRBJ2-7; clone size: many; CDR3 protein: CASSFELGDEQYF; CDR3 DNA: TGTGCCAGCAGCTTCGAACTAGGCGACGAGCAGTACTTC
D gene: .; V gene: TRBV27; J gene: TRBJ1-2; clone size: .; CDR3 protein: CASSLGGEGGGYTF; CDR3 DNA: TGTGCCAGCAGTTTAGGGGGAGAAGGGGGTGGCTACACCTTC
D gene: .; V gene: TRBV7-2; J gene: TRBJ1-2; clone size: few; CDR3 protein: CASSLAGGGNYGYTF; CDR3 DNA: TGTGCCAGCAGCTTAGCGGGCGGCGGCAACTATGGCTACACCTTC
D gene: .; V gene: TRBV7-9; J gene: TRBJ2-1; clone size: .; CDR3 protein: CASSADGRVDNEQFF; CDR3 DNA: TGTGCCAGCAGCGCAGATGGCAGGGTAGACAATGAGCAGTTCTTC
D gene: TRBD2; V gene: TRBV20-1; J gene: TRBJ2-1; clone size: few; CDR3 protein: CSARLTWTSANGEQFF; CDR3 DNA: TGCAGTGCTAGACTAACCTGGACTAGCGCCAACGGTGAGCAGTTCTTC
D gene: TRBD2; V gene: TRBV3-1; J gene: TRBJ2-5; clone size: few; CDR3 protein: CASSRGLAADGETQYF; CDR3 DNA: TGTGCCAGCAGTCGGGGACTAGCGGCTGACGGGGAGACCCAGTACTTC